What follows are 23 T cell receptor beta chains derived from one specimen sequenced in a study of human T cells and chemical hapten exposure. TCRdb ran MiXCR on the 5' RACE reads and lists one entry per CDR3 protein. The sample records 70,000 to 85,000 distinct CDR3 sequences, roughly 15% being singletons. Total RNA was isolated from whole blood that had not been fractionated. These receptors came from a female donor in good health.

There are a few counts of this clonotype. The rearrangement links TRBV2 to TRBJ2-1, with TRBD2 matching over 12 bases. Germline lookup yields CDR1 SNHLY and CDR2 FYNNEI. The CDR3 has 16 residues. The J segment lost 5 bases and the V segment lost 6 bases, leaving 8 bases of the junction unmatched. The CDR3 protein is CASRRLAGVRNNEQFF. The CDR3 DNA sequence: TGTGCCAGCAGACGACTAGCGGGAGTGAGAAACAATGAGCAGTTCTTC.

The rearrangement joins TRBV29-1 to TRBJ2-3, with TRBD1 matching 9 bases. V shed 5 bases, J shed 0 bases, and the junction held 12 bases outside the gene matches. This CDR3 is 17 amino acids long. Per germline, CDR1 SQVTM and CDR2 ANQGSEA. The CDR3 region is CSVQGDRETTSTDTQYF. The CDR3 DNA sequence: TGCAGCGTTCAGGGGGACAGGGAAACCACAAGCACAGATACGCAGTATTTT.

This clonotype was counted many times. The rearrangement joins TRBV6-2 or TRBV6-3 to TRBJ2-1; 9 bases are shared with TRBD2. This CDR3 is 15 amino acids long. J lost 5 bases, V lost 2 bases, and 4 bases had no gene match. CDR1 is MNHEY and CDR2 is SVGEGT in the germline V gene. The CDR3 here is CASSYERGVHNEQFF. In nucleotides, the CDR3 is TGTGCCAGCAGTTACGAGCGGGGGGTCCACAATGAGCAGTTCTTC.

The J gene is TRBJ2-3, the V gene TRBV7-2; weak D call: TRBD1 (5 bases). The germline V gene encodes CDR1 SGHTA and CDR2 FQGNSA. There are 15 residues in the CDR3. V gave up 4 bases and J gave up 4 bases, with 15 bases separating them. CDR3 in amino acids: CASSYSRTTSDTQYF. CDR3 coding DNA: TGTGCCAGCAGCTACTCACGGACAACTTCAGATACGCAGTATTTT.

The genes are TRBV29-1 and TRBJ2-3, with a possible D match to TRBD1 (6 bases). The CDR3 loop spans 14 amino acids. The germline V gene encodes CDR1 SQVTM and CDR2 ANQGSEA. The V gene lost 2 bases and the J gene lost 4 bases, with 13 bases spanning the gap. The CDR3 spells CSVELGAVADTQYF. The CDR3 DNA reads as TGCAGCGTTGAATTGGGGGCAGTCGCAGATACGCAGTATTTT.

This clonotype was found many times. This chain connects TRBV6-1 to TRBJ1-2, with a possible D match to TRBD1 (6 bases). The germline V gene encodes CDR1 MNHNS and CDR2 SASEGT. Trimming shortened V by 1 base and J by 1 base, and 7 bases separated the two germline ends. CDR3 length equals 14 residues. Here the CDR3 DNA reads TGTGCCAGCAGTGAAGGGACAGATAACTATGGCTACACCTTC. Translation gives CASSEGTDNYGYTF.

The genes are TRBV5-6 and TRBJ1-2, with D unclear. This CDR3 is 14 amino acids long. The V end lost 2 bases, the J end lost 0 bases, and 8 bases lay between the germline ends. Germline V CDR1 and CDR2: SGHDT, YYEEEE. This CDR3 is CASSFGRSNYGYTF. Here the CDR3 DNA reads TGTGCCAGCAGCTTCGGTAGATCTAACTATGGCTACACCTTC.

This sequence joins TRBV20-1 and TRBJ2-1, with 9 bases aligning to TRBD2. Losses at the gene ends were 0 bases for V and 4 bases for J; bases not matched to a gene: 7. Germline V gene data show CDR1 as DFQATT and CDR2 as SNEGSKA (reference sequence). CDR3 length: 16 amino acids. The CDR3 region is CSARELAGSRYNEQFF. The DNA of the CDR3 is TGCAGTGCTAGAGAACTAGCGGGCTCTCGTTACAATGAGCAGTTCTTC.

This sequence joins TRBV6-1 and TRBJ2-3; the match to TRBD2 covers 13 bases. Germline V CDR1 and CDR2: MNHNS, SASEGT. The J segment lost 7 bases and the V segment lost 4 bases, leaving 8 bases of the junction unmatched. This CDR3 has 16 residues. CDR3 coding DNA: TGTGCCAGCAGTGCCCTACTAGCGGGAGGGCGAAATACGCAGTATTTT. Amino acid sequence: CASSALLAGGRNTQYF.

This clonotype has a count of ten or more. The chain has TRBV2 and TRBJ1-2; D unresolved. The V gene lost 4 bases and the J gene lost 2 bases, with 8 bases spanning the gap. Looked up from germline, CDR1 is SNHLY and CDR2 is FYNNEI. This CDR3 comprises 13 residues. CDR3 DNA: TGTGCCAGCAGTGTTTGGAAAAACTATGGCTACACCTTC. Translating it yields CASSVWKNYGYTF.

Of note for this clonotype: A read error may produce the germline difference seen at one junction end. The V gene is TRBV4-3, the J gene TRBJ1-4; possibly TRBD1 for D (5 bases). CDR1 and CDR2 (germline): LGHNA, YSLEER. The CDR3 has 15 residues. The chain's CDR3 is CASSEDMGANEKLFF. CDR3 DNA sequence: TGCGCCAGCAGCGAAGATATGGGGGCTAATGAAAAACTGTTTTTT.

Only a few counts were recorded for this clonotype. V usage is TRBV11-2 and J usage is TRBJ2-5; 8 nucleotides line up with TRBD2. The CDR3 runs to 15 residues. The germline gives CDR1 SGHAT, CDR2 FQNNGV. Losses at the gene ends were 5 bases for V and 7 bases for J; bases not matched to a gene: 12. In nucleotides, the CDR3 is TGTGCCAGCAGCCGTCCCGGGACTAGATTCGGGACCCAGTACTTC. It yields the protein CASSRPGTRFGTQYF.

The chain joins TRBV12-3 or TRBV12-4 to TRBJ1-2; 7 bases fit TRBD1. The CDR3 length is 15 residues. Trimming took 7 bases from V and 3 from J; bases not matched to a gene: 11. Here the CDR3 DNA reads TGTGCCAGCACCCAGGGACAGTCGAGACACTATGGCTACACCTTC. Translation: CASTQGQSRHYGYTF.

This clonotype was detected a few times. This rearrangement joins TRBV6-1 to TRBJ2-6; D is undetermined. The CDR3 totals 14 residues. Trimming pared 4 bases from V and 0 bases from J, leaving 4 bases between. Germline CDR1 and CDR2: MNHNS and SASEGT. CDR3 bases: TGTGCCAGCAGTGTATTCTCTGGGGCCAACGTCCTGACTTTC. It encodes CASSVFSGANVLTF.

This clonotype was recorded a few times. The rearrangement joins TRBV20-1 to TRBJ2-1; D remains unclear. The germline gives CDR1 DFQATT, CDR2 SNEGSKA (reference sequence). V lost 7 bases and J 3 bases, leaving 19 bases between the germline ends. The CDR3 runs 15 residues. CDR3 residues: CSVSGGNLFYNEQFF. For the CDR3, the DNA is TGCAGTGTTTCTGGCGGAAATCTCTTCTACAATGAGCAGTTCTTC.

This clonotype has a handful of counts. The genes are TRBV6-2 or TRBV6-3 and TRBJ1-4; TRBD1 matches 8 bases. Germline loops: CDR1 MNHEY, CDR2 SVGEGT. V was pared by 8 bases and J by 6 bases, with 11 bases of the junction left unmatched. The CDR3 is made up of 15 amino acids. The CDR3 coding sequence is TGTGCCAGCTCCCCTGCGGACAGGGTGTATGAAAAACTGTTTTTT. It yields the protein CASSPADRVYEKLFF.

There are a few counts of this clonotype. J is TRBJ2-5 and V is TRBV11-2; either TRBD1 or TRBD2 may supply D (6 bases each). The CDR3 length is 13 residues. V lost 4 bases to trimming and J lost 4 bases, with 10 bases between them. CDR1 is SGHAT and CDR2 is FQNNGV in the germline V gene. The CDR3 DNA reads TGTGCCAGCAGCTGGGGGGCAGGAGAGACCCAGTACTTC. It yields the protein CASSWGAGETQYF. Supplemented by reference TRBV11-2 and TRBJ2-5, the full variable domain reads EAGVAQSPRYKIIEKRQSVAFWCNPISGHATLYWYQQILGQGPKLLIQFQNNGVVDDSQLPKDRFSAERLKGVDSTLKIQPAKLEDSAVYLCASSWGAGETQYFGPGTRLLVL.

This clonotype was counted at least ten times. The J gene is TRBJ1-5, the V gene TRBV20-1; perhaps TRBD1 as D (5 bases). CDR1 is DFQATT and CDR2 is SNEGSKA in the germline V gene (reference sequence). Trimming took off 3 bases at V and 4 bases at J, with 10 bases between the two ends. The CDR3 runs 13 residues. CDR3 amino acids: CSARTGTNQPQHF. The CDR3 DNA sequence: TGCAGTGCTAGGACCGGGACTAATCAGCCCCAGCATTTT.

The rearrangement uses TRBV30 and TRBJ2-1; D is perhaps TRBD2 (6 bases). CDR1 and CDR2 from the germline V gene are GTSNPN and SVGIG (reference sequence). Trimming stripped 8 bases from V and 4 bases from J, with 15 bases between. The CDR3 is 13 amino acids. The CDR3 DNA sequence: TGTGCCCGGTCGGGACTGCCGTACAATGAGCAGTTCTTC. Translated: CARSGLPYNEQFF.

In its sample, this clonotype was seen a few times. The chain joins TRBV30 to TRBJ1-2; perhaps TRBD1 as D (6 bases). Germline V gene lookup returns CDR1 GTSNPN and CDR2 SVGIG (reference sequence). V was pared by 2 bases and J by 8 bases, with 12 bases between. This CDR3 contains 12 residues. The CDR3 DNA sequence: TGTGCCTGGAGTCCCCCAGGGGCCGGCTACACCTTC. Amino acid sequence: CAWSPPGAGYTF.

This chain connects TRBV12-3 or TRBV12-4 to TRBJ1-6, with 10 bases matching TRBD1. CDR3 length equals 14 residues. V lost 6 bases to trimming and J lost 10 bases; unmatched junction nucleotides: 6. The CDR3 nucleotides are TGTGCCAGCAGCCTCGGGACAGGGGAATCACCCCTCCACTTT. Its translation is CASSLGTGESPLHF.

The chain is built from TRBV29-1 and TRBJ2-1; 8 nucleotides align to TRBD1. V was pared by 5 bases and J by 1 base, with 7 bases of the junction left unmatched. Germline V lookup: CDR1 SQVTM, CDR2 ANQGSEA. The CDR3 has 15 amino acids. CDR3 in DNA: TGCAGCGTTTCGGACAGGGCGAAATCCTACAATGAGCAGTTCTTC. It encodes CSVSDRAKSYNEQFF.

This CDR3 is CASSLTGTGNTGELFF. The CDR3 DNA is TGTGCCAGCAGCCTAACCGGGACGGGCAACACCGGGGAGCTGTTTTTT. The chain couples TRBV5-4 to TRBJ2-2, with D perhaps TRBD1 or TRBD2 (5 bases each). CDR3 length: 16 residues. V shed 4 bases and J shed 2 bases, with 15 bases lying between them. Looked up from germline, CDR1 is SGHNT and CDR2 is YYREEE (reference sequence).